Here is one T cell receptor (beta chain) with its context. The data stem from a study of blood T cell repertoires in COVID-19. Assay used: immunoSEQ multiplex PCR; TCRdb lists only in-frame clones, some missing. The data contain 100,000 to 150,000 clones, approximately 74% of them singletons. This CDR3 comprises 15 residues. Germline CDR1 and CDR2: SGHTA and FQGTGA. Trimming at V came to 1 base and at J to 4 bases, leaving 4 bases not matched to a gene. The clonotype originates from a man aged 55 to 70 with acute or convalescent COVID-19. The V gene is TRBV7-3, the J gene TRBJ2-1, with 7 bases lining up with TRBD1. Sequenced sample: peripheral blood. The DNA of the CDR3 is TGTGCCAGCAGCTTAAGGGGGACAGCTTACAATGAGCAGTTCTTC. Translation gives CASSLRGTAYNEQFF.